Below are 32 T cell receptor beta chains sequenced from a single sample in a study of blood T cell repertoires in COVID-19. Measured with immunoSEQ multiplex PCR; TCRdb has only the in-frame clones, and not every one. The profile shows more than 70,000 clones, 82% of them singletons. Sequenced material: peripheral blood. The receptors originated from a human donor in a cohort sampled during active COVID-19.

J is TRBJ1-5 and V is TRBV12-3 or TRBV12-4; the match to TRBD1 covers 10 bases. CDR3 length: 13 residues. The V and J ends lost 6 bases and 9 bases, in that order; junction bases with no gene match: 5. The CDR3 loop reads CASRTGGERPQHF. In DNA, the CDR3 is TGTGCCAGCAGGACAGGGGGCGAAAGGCCCCAGCATTTT.

The CDR3, as DNA: TGTGCCATCAGTGAAACTAGCGACGGGGAGCTGTTTTTT. Translation: CAISETSDGELFF. V is TRBV10-3 and J is TRBJ2-2; 7 bases align to TRBD2. V lost 3 bases, J lost 7 bases, and 2 bases stayed unmatched. Germline values: CDR1 ENHRY, CDR2 SYGVKD. This CDR3 has 13 amino acids.

There are a few counts of this clone. The chain combines TRBV4-1 with TRBJ2-1; 11 bases agree with TRBD2. V was pared by 4 bases and J by 3 bases, with 11 bases of the junction left unmatched. The CDR3 spans 18 residues. Germline V lookup: CDR1 MGHRA, CDR2 YSYEKL. CDR3 region: CASSLLSGGARFYNEQFF. CDR3 nucleotide sequence: TGCGCCAGCAGCCTCCTTAGCGGGGGGGCCAGATTCTACAATGAGCAGTTCTTC.

The chain has TRBV24-1 and TRBJ2-3; the D is unclear. Trimming pared 0 bases from V and 2 bases from J, leaving 8 bases between. The CDR3 sequence is 15 residues long. CDR1 is KGHDR, CDR2 SFDVKD, per germline. The CDR3 nucleotides read TGTGCCACCAGTGATTTGGGAGCCTCCACAGATACGCAGTATTTT. Amino acids: CATSDLGASTDTQYF.

V gene TRBV7-9 combines with J gene TRBJ1-3, with TRBD1 as a possible D gene (6 bases). Germline CDR1 is SEHNR and CDR2 is FQNEAQ (reference sequence). This CDR3 has 13 residues. With 2 bases removed from V and 8 bases from J, the gap between germline ends came to 10 bases. The CDR3 is CASSLSQGHTIYF. CDR3 in DNA: TGTGCCAGCAGCTTATCACAGGGACACACCATATATTTT.

The chain carries TRBV3-1 (or the pseudogene TRBV3-2) and TRBJ1-6; D perhaps matches TRBD1 (5 bases). The V end lost 4 bases, the J end lost 3 bases, and 16 bases lay between the germline ends. The CDR3 is 17 residues long. CDR1 is LGHDT, CDR2 YNNKEL, per germline (reference sequence). The DNA of the CDR3 is TGTGCCAGCAGCCCCGTAAGGGGCAGCCTCTATAATTCACCCCTCCACTTT. This sequence encodes CASSPVRGSLYNSPLHF.

Concerning this clone itself: This sample also contains other DNA sequences that code for the same CDR3. This chain uses TRBV5-5 with TRBJ1-1, with unresolved D. V lost 1 base and J lost 1, with 11 bases in between. This CDR3 comprises 15 residues. The germline CDR1 and CDR2 sequences are SGHKS and YYEKEE (reference sequence). CDR3 amino acids: CASSLSPGRNTEAFF. The DNA for the CDR3 is TGTGCCAGCAGCTTGAGTCCGGGGAGGAACACTGAAGCTTTCTTT.

The J gene is TRBJ2-3, the V gene TRBV5-4; 8 bases align to TRBD2. The ends lost 0 bases at V and 3 bases at J; junction bases unmatched: 18. CDR3 length equals 20 residues. CDR1 is SGHNT, CDR2 YYREEE, per germline (reference sequence). DNA for the CDR3: TGTGCCAGCAGCTTGGTACCATATAGCCTCAGCGGGAGCCAGACAGATACGCAGTATTTT. This sequence encodes CASSLVPYSLSGSQTDTQYF.

The V call is TRBV13, the J call TRBJ2-7, with a tentative D call TRBD1 (5 bases). V was clipped by 5 bases and J by 3 bases, with 8 bases between them. Per germline, CDR1 PRHDT and CDR2 FYEKMQ (reference sequence). The CDR3 has 12 residues. CDR3 bases: TGTGCCAGCAGCCGAGACAGCTACGAGCAGTACTTC. Its translation: CASSRDSYEQYF.

The chain combines TRBV3-1 (or the pseudogene TRBV3-2) with TRBJ2-3; 8 positions match TRBD2. V lost 4 bases, J lost 2 bases, and 5 bases stayed unmatched. Per germline, CDR1 LGHDT and CDR2 YNNKEL (reference sequence). The CDR3 is 15 amino acids. CDR3 coding DNA: TGTGCCAGCAGCCCGGGGGGGGGCCCCACAGATACGCAGTATTTT. Protein: CASSPGGGPTDTQYF.

This clone was recorded once. The gene calls are TRBV7-8 and TRBJ2-7, with D perhaps TRBD1 (5 bases). From germline, CDR1 is SGHVS and CDR2 FQNEAQ. CDR3 length: 13 amino acids. Trimming shortened V by 3 bases and J by 2 bases, and 8 bases separated the two germline ends. In DNA form, the CDR3 reads TGTGCCAGCAGCTTTAGGACAACCTACGAGCAGTACTTC. Protein sequence: CASSFRTTYEQYF. Full variable domain (remainder filled in from reference TRBV7-8 and TRBJ2-7): GAGVSQSPRYKVAKRGQDVALRCDPISGHVSLFWYQQALGQGPEFLTYFQNEAQLDKSGLPSDRFFAERPEGSVSTLKIQRTQQEDSAVYLCASSFRTTYEQYFGPGTRLTVT.

DNA of the CDR3: TGTGCCAGCAGCCCAGTGGGGACAGGGCATGGCTACACCTTC. Translating gives CASSPVGTGHGYTF. The genes are TRBV9 and TRBJ1-2; 9 positions match TRBD1. Looked up from germline, CDR1 is SGDLS and CDR2 is YYNGEE. The CDR3 extends over 14 amino acids. V trimming: 4 bases; J trimming: 6 bases; junction bases outside the gene matches: 7.

This chain links TRBV6-1 with TRBJ1-2; D perhaps matches TRBD1 (5 bases). This CDR3 is built from 17 residues. V was cut by 4 bases and J by 0 bases, with 18 bases left in between. Germline V CDR1 and CDR2: MNHNS, SASEGT. CDR3 sequence: CASSGGLGGKPNYGYTF. For the CDR3, the DNA is TGTGCCAGCAGTGGGGGTTTGGGGGGGAAGCCTAACTATGGCTACACCTTC.

This chain links TRBV6-5 with TRBJ2-5, with 10 bases matching TRBD1. The J segment lost 5 bases and the V segment lost 8 bases, leaving 5 bases of the junction unmatched. The CDR3 totals 13 residues. The germline CDR1 and CDR2 sequences are MNHEY and SVGAGI. The CDR3, as DNA: TGTGCCAGCTCCAGGACAGGGGGGGAGACCCAGTACTTC. This codes for CASSRTGGETQYF.

The chain couples TRBV2 to TRBJ1-3; maybe TRBD1 (6 bases). Germline CDR1 and CDR2: SNHLY and FYNNEI. The CDR3 has 14 residues. The germline V and J ends were trimmed by 5 bases and 0 bases, with 8 bases remaining between them. The CDR3, as DNA: TGTGCCAGCAGTCTGGACAGCTCTGGAAACACCATATATTTT. This codes for CASSLDSSGNTIYF.

The chain couples TRBV11-2 to TRBJ2-7; 9 bases map to TRBD1. This CDR3 has 14 residues. V lost 4 bases, J lost 2 bases, and 3 bases stayed unmatched. Germline V gene data show CDR1 as SGHAT and CDR2 as FQNNGV. CDR3 coding DNA: TGTGCCAGCAGCTCCTGGGACAGGGCCTACGAGCAGTACTTC. The encoded protein is CASSSWDRAYEQYF.

The gene calls are TRBV6-5 and TRBJ1-2, with D uncertain. Germline values: CDR1 MNHEY, CDR2 SVGAGI. The V gene lost 6 bases and the J gene lost 9 bases, with 14 bases spanning the gap. The CDR3 covers 12 residues. The CDR3 nucleotides read TGTGCCAGCAGCAGCGAGGCGGGAAGCTACACCTTC. This encodes CASSSEAGSYTF.

In the case of this clone: The identical CDR3 is also encoded by other nucleotide sequences in the sample. V is TRBV7-6 and J is TRBJ1-5; 10 bases line up with TRBD1. Germline V gene data show CDR1 as SGHVS and CDR2 as FNYEAQ. V gave up 5 bases and J gave up 3 bases; unmatched junction bases: 4. This CDR3 spans 15 amino acids. CDR3 bases: TGTGCCAGCAGCCTCGGACAGGGGGACAATCAGCCCCAGCATTTT. It translates to CASSLGQGDNQPQHF.

The rearrangement joins TRBV4-1 to TRBJ2-1, with D maybe TRBD2 (5 bases). V dropped 2 bases and J dropped 0 bases, with 17 bases sitting between them. CDR3 length: 18 amino acids. Germline loops: CDR1 MGHRA, CDR2 YSYEKL. CDR3 region: CASSQRAETISSYNEQFF. The DNA of the CDR3 is TGCGCCAGCAGCCAAAGAGCGGAGACCATAAGCTCCTACAATGAGCAGTTCTTC.

The rearrangement links TRBV27 to TRBJ2-1; 10 nucleotides match TRBD1. Germline values: CDR1 MNHEY, CDR2 SMNVEV (reference sequence). The CDR3 runs 15 residues. The V gene end was trimmed by 5 bases and the J gene end by 4 bases; junction bases not matched to a gene: 5. The CDR3 DNA reads TGTGCCAGCAGTCCCGACAGGGGGCGGTACAATGAGCAGTTCTTC. This translates into CASSPDRGRYNEQFF.

The chain is built from TRBV4-1 and TRBJ1-2; maybe TRBD1 (6 bases). The CDR3 sequence is 14 residues long. Germline V gene lookup returns CDR1 MGHRA and CDR2 YSYEKL. V gave up 3 bases and J gave up 6 bases, with 14 bases separating them. This chain's CDR3 is CASSQHRVSDGYTF. CDR3 DNA sequence: TGCGCCAGCAGCCAGCACAGGGTTTCGGATGGCTACACCTTC.

This clone was picked up a small number of times. This chain uses TRBV6-6 with TRBJ1-1; TRBD1 matches 9 bases. The CDR3 has 20 residues. With V trimmed by 6 bases and J by 0 bases, 20 bases remained unmatched. The V gene's germline CDR1 is MNHNY and CDR2 SVGAGI (reference sequence). CDR3 amino acids: CASSWKGQGGWDYMNTEAFF. CDR3 sequence (DNA): TGTGCCAGCAGCTGGAAGGGACAGGGTGGTTGGGACTACATGAACACTGAAGCTTTCTTT.

The genes are TRBV6-5 and TRBJ2-1; 12 nucleotides agree with TRBD2. The length of the CDR3 is 15 residues. Per the germline V gene, CDR1 is MNHEY and CDR2 is SVGAGI. Trimming at V came to 2 bases and at J to 12 bases, leaving 8 bases not matched to a gene. CDR3 residues: CASSYRLAGGFRQFF. DNA of the CDR3: TGTGCCAGCAGTTACCGGCTAGCGGGGGGGTTTCGGCAGTTCTTC.

This clone has only a few counts. The rearrangement links TRBV6-6 to TRBJ2-2; D possibly corresponds to TRBD1 (5 bases). The CDR3 consists of 13 residues. V shed 4 bases and J shed 10 bases, with 13 bases lying between them. Germline values: CDR1 MNHNY, CDR2 SVGAGI (reference sequence). The CDR3 is CASSSQLGQELFF. The CDR3 DNA is TGTGCCAGCAGTTCTCAACTGGGGCAGGAGCTGTTTTTT.

This clone was recorded a few times. This chain connects TRBV7-3 to TRBJ2-1; the D is unclear. This CDR3 comprises 16 residues. V was shortened by 5 bases and J by 0 bases, with 14 bases between the two germline ends. The germline V gene has CDR1 SGHTA and CDR2 FQGTGA. CDR3 nucleotides: TGTGCCAGCAGCCCCGACTCAATGAGCTCCTACAATGAGCAGTTCTTC. It specifies CASSPDSMSSYNEQFF.

The rearrangement links TRBV19 to TRBJ2-3, with D possibly TRBD2 on 6 matching bases. The CDR3 is 15 residues long. Trimming pared 3 bases from V and 5 bases from J, leaving 15 bases between. Germline V gives CDR1 LNHDA, CDR2 SQIVND (reference sequence). The CDR3 protein is CASSMSPGVGDTQYF. The CDR3 DNA reads as TGTGCCAGTAGTATGAGCCCGGGGGTTGGAGATACGCAGTATTTT.

This chain connects TRBV3-1 (or the pseudogene TRBV3-2) to TRBJ2-3; weak D call: TRBD2 (5 bases). The CDR3 length is 16 residues. Trimming shortened V by 1 base and J by 0 bases, and 11 bases separated the two germline ends. Germline CDR1 is LGHDT and CDR2 is YNNKEL (reference sequence). CDR3 residues: CASSQGLGGSTDTQYF. In DNA form, the CDR3 reads TGTGCCAGCAGCCAAGGCTTAGGCGGGAGCACAGATACGCAGTATTTT.

This clone was seen only once. The rearrangement joins TRBV12-5 to TRBJ2-1; D is unresolved. This CDR3 spans 13 amino acids. V gave up 4 bases and J gave up 6 bases, with 10 bases separating them. In germline, CDR1 is LGHNT, CDR2 FRNRAP. The CDR3 is CASGSEVGNEQFF. The CDR3 DNA follows: TGTGCTAGTGGTTCTGAGGTGGGCAATGAGCAGTTCTTC.

The CDR3 sequence: CASSEEDRGLNQPQHF. In nucleotides, the CDR3 is TGTGCCAGCAGTGAAGAGGACAGGGGCCTCAATCAGCCCCAGCATTTT. This chain links TRBV6-1 with TRBJ1-5; TRBD1 aligns across 9 bases. This CDR3 is 16 amino acids long. Germline V lookup: CDR1 MNHNS, CDR2 SASEGT. The ends lost 1 base at V and 3 bases at J; junction bases unmatched: 4.

This sequence joins TRBV5-1 and TRBJ2-5, with TRBD2 matching over 9 bases. This CDR3 is 16 amino acids long. V was clipped by 2 bases and J by 5 bases; unmatched bases: 10. Germline V lookup: CDR1 SGHRS, CDR2 YFSETQ. The CDR3 region has the DNA TGCGCCAGCAGCTTAAGGCCAGCGGGGGGCGGGGAGACCCAGTACTTC. This sequence encodes CASSLRPAGGGETQYF.

This chain joins TRBV7-8 and TRBJ2-2; D is perhaps TRBD1 (5 bases). V lost 7 bases to trimming and J lost 5 bases, with 20 bases between them. From germline, CDR1 is SGHVS and CDR2 FQNEAQ. The CDR3 has 16 residues. CDR3 coding DNA: TGTGCCAGCACGCTGGGGCTCCTCTTTTGGACCGGGGAGCTGTTTTTT. It yields the protein CASTLGLLFWTGELFF.

This rearrangement joins TRBV5-8 to TRBJ2-7; D is perhaps TRBD1 (6 bases). This CDR3 is 14 amino acids long. V dropped 3 bases and J dropped 0 bases, with 10 bases sitting between them. CDR1 is SGHTS, CDR2 YDEGEE, per germline. The DNA of the CDR3 is TGTGCCAGCAGCTGGAAGGACAGCTCCTACGAGCAGTACTTC. Amino acids: CASSWKDSSYEQYF. Filled out from reference TRBV5-8 and TRBJ2-7, the complete variable domain reads EAGVTQSPTHLIKTRGQQATLRCSPISGHTSVYWYQQALGLGLQFLLWYDEGEERNRGNFPPRFSGRQFPNYSSELNVNALELEDSALYLCASSWKDSSYEQYFGPGTRLTVT.